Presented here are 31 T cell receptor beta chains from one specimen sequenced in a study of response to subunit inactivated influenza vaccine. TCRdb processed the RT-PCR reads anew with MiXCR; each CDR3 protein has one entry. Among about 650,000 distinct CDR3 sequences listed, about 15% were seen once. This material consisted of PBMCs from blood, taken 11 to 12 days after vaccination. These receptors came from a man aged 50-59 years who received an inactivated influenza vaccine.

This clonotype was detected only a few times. CDR3: CASSLLVDTQYF. For the CDR3, the DNA is TGTGCCAGCAGCCTACTTGTCGATACGCAGTATTTT. V usage is TRBV7-2 and J usage is TRBJ2-3, with D hard to call. CDR1 SGHTA and CDR2 FQGNSA come from the germline V gene. Trimming stripped 5 bases from V and 6 bases from J, with 9 bases between. CDR3 length: 12 amino acids. Full variable domain (remainder filled in from reference TRBV7-2 and TRBJ2-3): GAGVSQSPSNKVTEKGKDVELRCDPISGHTALYWYRQSLGQGLEFLIYFQGNSAPDKSGLPSDRFSAERTGGSVSTLTIQRTQQEDSAVYLCASSLLVDTQYFGPGTRLTVL.

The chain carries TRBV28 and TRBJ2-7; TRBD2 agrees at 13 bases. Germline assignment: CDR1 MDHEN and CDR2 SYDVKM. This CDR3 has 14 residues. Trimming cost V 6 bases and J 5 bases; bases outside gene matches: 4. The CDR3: CASSRLAGGHEQYF. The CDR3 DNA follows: TGTGCCAGCAGCCGACTAGCGGGAGGCCACGAGCAGTACTTC. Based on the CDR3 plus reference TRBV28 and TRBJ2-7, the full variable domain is DVKVTQSSRYLVKRTGEKVFLECVQDMDHENMFWYRQDPGLGLRLIYFSYDVKMKEKGDIPEGYSVSREKKERFSLILESASTNQTSMYLCASSRLAGGHEQYFGPGTRLTVT.

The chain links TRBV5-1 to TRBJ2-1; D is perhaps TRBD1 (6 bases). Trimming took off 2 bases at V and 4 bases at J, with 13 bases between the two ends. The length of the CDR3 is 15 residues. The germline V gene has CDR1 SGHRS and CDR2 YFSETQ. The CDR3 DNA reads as TGCGCCAGCAGCTTTGCAGGGGTTCTATACAATGAGCAGTTCTTC. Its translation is CASSFAGVLYNEQFF.

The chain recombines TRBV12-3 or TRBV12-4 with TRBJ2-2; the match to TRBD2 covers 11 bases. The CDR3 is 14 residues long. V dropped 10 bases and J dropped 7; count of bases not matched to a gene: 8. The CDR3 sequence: CAIQSSGGYGELFF. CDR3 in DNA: TGTGCCATACAATCTAGCGGGGGGTACGGGGAGCTGTTTTTT.

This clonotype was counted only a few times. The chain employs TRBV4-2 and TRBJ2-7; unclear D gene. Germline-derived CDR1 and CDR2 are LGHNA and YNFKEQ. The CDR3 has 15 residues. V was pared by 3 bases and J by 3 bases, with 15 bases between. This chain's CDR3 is CASSQETTRVYEQYF. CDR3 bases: TGTGCCAGCAGCCAGGAGACCACCCGGGTCTACGAGCAGTACTTC.

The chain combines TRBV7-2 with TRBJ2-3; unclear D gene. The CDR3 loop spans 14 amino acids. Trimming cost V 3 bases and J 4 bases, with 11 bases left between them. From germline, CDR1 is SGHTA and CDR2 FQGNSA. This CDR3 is CASSLGRWADTQYF. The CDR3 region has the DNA TGTGCCAGCAGCTTGGGCAGGTGGGCAGATACGCAGTATTTT.

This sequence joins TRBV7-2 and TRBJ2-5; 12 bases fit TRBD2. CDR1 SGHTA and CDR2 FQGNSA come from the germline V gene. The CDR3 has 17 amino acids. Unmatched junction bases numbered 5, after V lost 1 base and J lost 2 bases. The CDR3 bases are TGTGCCAGCAGCTTAGGACTAGCGGGAGTGCGGCAAGAGACCCAGTACTTC. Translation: CASSLGLAGVRQETQYF.

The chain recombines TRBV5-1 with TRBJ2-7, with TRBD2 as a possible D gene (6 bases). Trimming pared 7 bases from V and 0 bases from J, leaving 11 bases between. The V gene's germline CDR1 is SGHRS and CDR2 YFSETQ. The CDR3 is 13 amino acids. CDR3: CASASGVSYEQYF. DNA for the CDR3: TGCGCCAGCGCCTCGGGGGTCTCCTACGAGCAGTACTTC.

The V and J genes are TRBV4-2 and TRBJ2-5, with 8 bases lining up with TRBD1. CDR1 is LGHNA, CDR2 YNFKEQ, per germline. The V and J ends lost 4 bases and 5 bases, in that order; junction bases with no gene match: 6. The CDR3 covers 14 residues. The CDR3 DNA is TGTGCCAGCAGCCTAGGGACAGGCTGGGAGACCCAGTACTTC. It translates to CASSLGTGWETQYF.

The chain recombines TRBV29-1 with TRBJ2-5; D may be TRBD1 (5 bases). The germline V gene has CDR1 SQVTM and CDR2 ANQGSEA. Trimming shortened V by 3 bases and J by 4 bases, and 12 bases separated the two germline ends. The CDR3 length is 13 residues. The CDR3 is CSVEGQGLETQYF. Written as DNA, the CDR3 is TGCAGCGTTGAGGGCCAGGGATTAGAGACCCAGTACTTC.

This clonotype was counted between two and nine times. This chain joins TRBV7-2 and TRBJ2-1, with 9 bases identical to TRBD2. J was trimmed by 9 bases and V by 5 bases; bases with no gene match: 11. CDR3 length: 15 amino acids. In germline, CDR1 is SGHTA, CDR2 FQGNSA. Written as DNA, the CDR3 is TGTGCCAGCAGCCTAAGGGGACTAGCCTCAGGTGAGCAGTTCTTC. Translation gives CASSLRGLASGEQFF.

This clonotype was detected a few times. The CDR3 is CSARASGSTQYF. CDR3 bases: TGCAGTGCTAGAGCTAGCGGGAGTACCCAGTACTTC. This chain links TRBV20-1 with TRBJ2-5; 10 nucleotides line up with TRBD2. Germline trimming cut 1 base from V and 8 bases from J; bases unmatched to any gene: 1. CDR3 length equals 12 residues. The germline V gene encodes CDR1 DFQATT and CDR2 SNEGSKA (reference sequence).

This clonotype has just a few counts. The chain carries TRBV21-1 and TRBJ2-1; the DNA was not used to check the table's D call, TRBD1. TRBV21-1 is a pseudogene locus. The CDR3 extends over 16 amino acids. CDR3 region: CASSKVWTGSYNEQFF. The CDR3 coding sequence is TGTGCCAGCAGCAAAGTTTGGACAGGCTCCTACAATGAGCAGTTCTTC.

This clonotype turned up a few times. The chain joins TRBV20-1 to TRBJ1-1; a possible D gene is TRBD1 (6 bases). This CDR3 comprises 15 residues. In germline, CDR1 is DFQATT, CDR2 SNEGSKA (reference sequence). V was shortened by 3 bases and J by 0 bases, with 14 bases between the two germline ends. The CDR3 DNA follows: TGCAGTGCTAGCAGGGGACCTCTCATGAACACTGAAGCTTTCTTT. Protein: CSASRGPLMNTEAFF.

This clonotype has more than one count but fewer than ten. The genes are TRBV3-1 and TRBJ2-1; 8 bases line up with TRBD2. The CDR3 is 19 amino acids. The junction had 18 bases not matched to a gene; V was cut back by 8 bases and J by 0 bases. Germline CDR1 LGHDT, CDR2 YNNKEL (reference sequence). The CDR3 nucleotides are TGTGCCAGCGGGGGAGGCGGGGGGCCTGATTTTTCCTCCTACAATGAGCAGTTCTTC. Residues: CASGGGGGPDFSSYNEQFF.

The CDR3 loop reads CSLPGGGQHYNEQFF. The DNA of the CDR3 is TGCAGTCTGCCGGGTGGCGGACAACACTACAATGAGCAGTTCTTC. This rearrangement joins TRBV20-1 to TRBJ2-1; TRBD1 might be the D (5 bases). Trimming took off 8 bases at V and 3 bases at J, with 20 bases between the two ends. The CDR3 has 15 amino acids. CDR1 DFQATT and CDR2 SNEGSKA come from the germline V gene (reference sequence).

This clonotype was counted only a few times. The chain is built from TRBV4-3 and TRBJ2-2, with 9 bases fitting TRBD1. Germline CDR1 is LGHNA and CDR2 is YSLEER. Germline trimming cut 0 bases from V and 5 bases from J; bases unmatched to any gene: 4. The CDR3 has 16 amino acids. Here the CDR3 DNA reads TGCGCCAGCAGCCAAGATACAGGGGGCCGAACCGGGGAGCTGTTTTTT. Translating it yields CASSQDTGGRTGELFF.

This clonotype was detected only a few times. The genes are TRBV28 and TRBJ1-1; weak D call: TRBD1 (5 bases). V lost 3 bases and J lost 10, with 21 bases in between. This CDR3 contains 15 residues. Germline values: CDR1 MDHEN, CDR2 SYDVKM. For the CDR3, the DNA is TGTGCCAGCAGTTTGAGCTTAATGGTTTTCGGGGCAGCTTTCTTT. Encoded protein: CASSLSLMVFGAAFF.

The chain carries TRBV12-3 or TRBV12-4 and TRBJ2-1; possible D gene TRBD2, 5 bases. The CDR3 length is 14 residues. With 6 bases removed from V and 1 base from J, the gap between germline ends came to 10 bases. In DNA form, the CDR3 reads TGTGCCAGCAGGACCGGGGTGTCCTACAATGAGCAGTTCTTC. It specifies CASRTGVSYNEQFF.

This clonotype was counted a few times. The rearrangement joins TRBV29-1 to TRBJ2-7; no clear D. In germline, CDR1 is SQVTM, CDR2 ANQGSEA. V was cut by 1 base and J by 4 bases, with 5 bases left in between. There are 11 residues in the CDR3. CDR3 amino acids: CSVEAKYEQYF. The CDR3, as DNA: TGCAGCGTTGAAGCCAAATACGAGCAGTACTTC.

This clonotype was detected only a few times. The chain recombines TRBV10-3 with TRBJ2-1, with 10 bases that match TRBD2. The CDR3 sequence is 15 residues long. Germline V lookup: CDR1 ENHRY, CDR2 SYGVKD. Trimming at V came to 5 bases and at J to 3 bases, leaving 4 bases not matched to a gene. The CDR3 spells CAISPGTSVYNEQFF. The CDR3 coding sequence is TGTGCCATCAGTCCGGGGACTAGCGTCTACAATGAGCAGTTCTTC.

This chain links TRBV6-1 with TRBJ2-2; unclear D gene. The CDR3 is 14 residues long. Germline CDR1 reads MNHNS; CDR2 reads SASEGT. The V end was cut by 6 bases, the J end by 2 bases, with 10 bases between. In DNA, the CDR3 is TGTGCCAGCAGGGTGGTGGGAAACACCGGGGAGCTGTTTTTT. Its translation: CASRVVGNTGELFF.

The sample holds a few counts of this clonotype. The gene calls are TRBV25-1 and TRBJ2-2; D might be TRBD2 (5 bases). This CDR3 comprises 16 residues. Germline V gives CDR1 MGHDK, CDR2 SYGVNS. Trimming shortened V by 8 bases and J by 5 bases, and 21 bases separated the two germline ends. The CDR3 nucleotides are TGTGCCAGCGGCGGAAGAGGGAGCTTAAAAACCGGGGAGCTGTTTTTT. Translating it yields CASGGRGSLKTGELFF.

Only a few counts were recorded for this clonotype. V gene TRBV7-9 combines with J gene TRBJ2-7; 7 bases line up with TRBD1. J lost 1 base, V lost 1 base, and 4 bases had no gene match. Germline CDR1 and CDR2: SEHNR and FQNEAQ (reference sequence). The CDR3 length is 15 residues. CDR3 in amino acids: CASSLDAGGSYEQYF. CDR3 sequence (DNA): TGTGCCAGCAGCTTAGATGCAGGGGGTTCCTACGAGCAGTACTTC.

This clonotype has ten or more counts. This CDR3 reads CSARAPGTGNTEAFF. CDR3 nucleotides: TGCAGTGCTAGAGCACCCGGGACAGGTAACACTGAAGCTTTCTTT. The V call is TRBV20-1, the J call TRBJ1-1, with TRBD1 identical over 8 bases. Germline lookup yields CDR1 DFQATT and CDR2 SNEGSKA (reference sequence). Trimming removed 1 base from V and 2 bases from J; junction bases left unmatched: 6. This CDR3 has 15 amino acids.

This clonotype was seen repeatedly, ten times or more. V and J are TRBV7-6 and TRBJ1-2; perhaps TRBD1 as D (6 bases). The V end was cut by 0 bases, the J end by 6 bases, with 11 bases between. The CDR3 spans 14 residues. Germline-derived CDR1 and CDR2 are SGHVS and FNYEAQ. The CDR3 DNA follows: TGTGCCAGCAGCTTAGCGCAGGGGTTGGATGGCTACACCTTC. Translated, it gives CASSLAQGLDGYTF.

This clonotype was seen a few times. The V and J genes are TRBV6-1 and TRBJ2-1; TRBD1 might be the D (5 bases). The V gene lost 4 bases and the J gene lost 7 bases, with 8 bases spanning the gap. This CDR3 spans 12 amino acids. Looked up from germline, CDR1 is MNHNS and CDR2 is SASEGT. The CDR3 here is CASSVRGNEQFF. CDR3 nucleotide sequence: TGTGCCAGCAGTGTAAGGGGAAATGAGCAGTTCTTC.

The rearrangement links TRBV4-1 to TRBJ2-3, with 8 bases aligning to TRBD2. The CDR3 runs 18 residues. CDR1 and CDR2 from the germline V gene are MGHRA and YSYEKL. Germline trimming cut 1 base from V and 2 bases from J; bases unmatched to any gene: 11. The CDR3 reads CASSQGGGSGGPTDTQYF. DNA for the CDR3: TGCGCCAGCAGCCAAGGGGGGGGAAGCGGGGGCCCCACAGATACGCAGTATTTT.

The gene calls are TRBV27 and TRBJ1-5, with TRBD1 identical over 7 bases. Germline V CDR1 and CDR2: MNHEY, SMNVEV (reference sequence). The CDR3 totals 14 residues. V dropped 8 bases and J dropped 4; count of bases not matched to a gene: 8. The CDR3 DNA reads TGTGCCAGCTGTCGACAGGGAGGGAATCAGCCCCAGCATTTT. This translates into CASCRQGGNQPQHF.

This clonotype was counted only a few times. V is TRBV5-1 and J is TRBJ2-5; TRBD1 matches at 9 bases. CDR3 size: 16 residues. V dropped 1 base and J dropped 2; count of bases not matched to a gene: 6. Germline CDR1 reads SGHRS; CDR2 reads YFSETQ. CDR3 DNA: TGCGCCAGCAGCTTGTGGGGGACAGGGCGTCAAGAGACCCAGTACTTC. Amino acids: CASSLWGTGRQETQYF.

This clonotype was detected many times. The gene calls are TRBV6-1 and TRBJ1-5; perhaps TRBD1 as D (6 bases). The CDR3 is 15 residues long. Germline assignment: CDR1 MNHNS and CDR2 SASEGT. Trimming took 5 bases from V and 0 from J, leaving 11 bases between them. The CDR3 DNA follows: TGTGCCAGCAGTCCCGGGACATATAGCAATCAGCCCCAGCATTTT. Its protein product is CASSPGTYSNQPQHF.